This is a list of T cell receptor beta chains from one sample in a study of blood T cell repertoires in COVID-19. Clones were read by immunoSEQ multiplex PCR, and TCRdb kept only the in-frame ones, dropping some. The sample comprises about 210,000 clones, about 92% of which are singletons, and 1% to 1.5% rests with the top ten. Sequencing was performed on peripheral blood. The receptor source for this set is a man aged 25-45 years with acute or convalescent COVID-19. Each CDR3 is given with its conserved first and last residue. D genes are given only for firm matches. Expanded clones get a size class; other rows say once, few or many, or leave the size out.

CDR3: CASSYYTGQPQHF
DNA: TGTGCCAGCAGTTACTACACAGGTCAGCCCCAGCATTTT
V: TRBV28
J: TRBJ1-5
size: NA
D: NA

CDR3: CASSLVSAREGYTF
DNA: TGTGCCAGCAGCTTAGTATCTGCCCGAGAAGGCTACACCTTC
V: TRBV7-9
J: TRBJ1-2
size: NA
D: NA

CDR3: CASSPMGARSYEQYF
DNA: TGTGCCAGCAGCCCGATGGGGGCGAGGAGCTACGAGCAGTACTTC
V: TRBV7-9
J: TRBJ2-7
size: NA
D: NA

CDR3: CASSPGTGGSGNQPQHF
DNA: TGTGCCAGCAGCCCCGGGACAGGGGGGAGCGGCAATCAGCCCCAGCATTTT
V: TRBV11-2
J: TRBJ1-5
size: NA
D: TRBD1

CDR3: CASRAGQASIEQFF
DNA: TGTGCCAGTAGAGCGGGACAGGCATCGATTGAGCAGTTCTTC
V: TRBV19
J: TRBJ2-1
size: NA
D: NA

CDR3: CASSQEDMDRGPAYEQYF
DNA: TGTGCCAGCAGCCAAGAAGATATGGACCGGGGTCCCGCCTACGAGCAGTACTTC
V: TRBV4-2
J: TRBJ2-7
size: few
D: NA

CDR3: CACWTSGYSYEQYF
DNA: TGTGCCTGCTGGACTAGCGGTTACTCCTACGAGCAGTACTTC
V: TRBV30
J: TRBJ2-7
size: NA
D: TRBD2

CDR3: CASSWGDRKSSGNTIYF
DNA: TGCGCCAGCAGCTGGGGGGACAGGAAGAGCTCTGGAAACACCATATATTTT
V: TRBV5-1
J: TRBJ1-3
size: NA
D: TRBD1

CDR3: CASSSLPIPGLASSYNEQFF
DNA: TGTGCCAGCAGCTCGCTCCCGATACCGGGACTAGCTTCCTCCTACAATGAGCAGTTCTTC
V: TRBV7-3
J: TRBJ2-1
size: NA
D: TRBD2

CDR3: CASAPGGQVYTDTQYF
DNA: TGTGCTAGTGCCCCCGGCGGACAGGTTTACACAGATACGCAGTATTTT
V: TRBV12-5
J: TRBJ2-3
size: NA
D: TRBD1

CDR3: CASSHNTAPYEQYF
DNA: TGTGCCAGCAGTCATAATACAGCACCCTACGAGCAGTACTTC
V: TRBV25-1
J: TRBJ2-7
size: NA
D: NA

CDR3: CASSSRRGNTIYF
DNA: TGTGCCAGCAGTTCGCGCAGGGGGAACACCATATATTTT
V: TRBV28
J: TRBJ1-3
size: NA
D: TRBD1

CDR3: CASSTGPGKNLETQYF
DNA: TGCGCCAGCAGCACAGGACCCGGAAAAAACCTAGAGACCCAGTACTTC
V: TRBV5-1
J: TRBJ2-5
size: NA
D: NA

CDR3: CASSLGLAGDQETQYF
DNA: TGCGCCAGCAGCTTGGGACTAGCGGGGGACCAAGAGACCCAGTACTTC
V: TRBV5-1
J: TRBJ2-5
size: NA
D: TRBD2

CDR3: CAWSHSLTEAFF
DNA: TGTGCCTGGAGTCACAGCCTTACCGAAGCTTTCTTT
V: TRBV30
J: TRBJ1-1
size: NA
D: NA

CDR3: CASSLVPGRDQPQHF
DNA: TGCGCCAGCAGCTTGGTTCCGGGGAGGGATCAGCCCCAGCATTTT
V: TRBV5-1
J: TRBJ1-5
size: NA
D: NA

CDR3: CASSAYQETQYF
DNA: TGTGCCAGTAGTGCGTACCAAGAGACCCAGTACTTC
V: TRBV19
J: TRBJ2-5
size: NA
D: NA

CDR3: CSVDLDTQYF
DNA: TGCAGCGTTGACTTGGATACGCAGTATTTT
V: TRBV29-1
J: TRBJ2-3
size: NA
D: NA

CDR3: CASGQGVSTYEQYF
DNA: TGCGCCAGCGGGCAGGGGGTTAGCACCTACGAGCAGTACTTC
V: TRBV5-1
J: TRBJ2-7
size: NA
D: TRBD1

CDR3: CASRRPGEGTEAFF
DNA: TGTGCCAGCAGACGTCCAGGGGAAGGGACTGAAGCTTTCTTT
V: TRBV6-5
J: TRBJ1-1
size: NA
D: NA

CDR3: CASTVGGQPQHF
DNA: TGTGCCAGCACCGTGGGAGGTCAGCCCCAGCATTTT
V: TRBV28
J: TRBJ1-5
size: NA
D: NA

CDR3: CASSVGDSTNEKLFF
DNA: TGTGCCAGCAGCGTAGGGGACAGTACTAATGAAAAACTGTTTTTT
V: TRBV9
J: TRBJ1-4
size: NA
D: TRBD1

CDR3: CASSQGAGPYEQYF
DNA: TGTGCCAGCAGCCAAGGGGCGGGACCCTACGAGCAGTACTTC
V: TRBV4-2
J: TRBJ2-7
size: NA
D: NA

CDR3: CASSEYRGGPLYEQYF
DNA: TGTGCCAGCAGTGAATACCGGGGGGGGCCTCTCTACGAGCAGTACTTC
V: TRBV2
J: TRBJ2-7
size: NA
D: TRBD2

CDR3: CASSPGTGVNAFF
DNA: TGCGCCAGCAGCCCGGGGACGGGGGTGAACGCTTTCTTT
V: TRBV5-1
J: TRBJ1-1
size: NA
D: NA

CDR3: CASSPGFAGIATNEKLFF
DNA: TGTGCCAGCTCACCCGGTTTTGCGGGGATTGCAACTAATGAAAAACTGTTTTTT
V: TRBV18
J: TRBJ1-4
size: few
D: NA

CDR3: CASSSWTGGSQETQYF
DNA: TGTGCCAGCAGCTCCTGGACAGGGGGATCTCAAGAGACCCAGTACTTC
V: TRBV13
J: TRBJ2-5
size: NA
D: TRBD1

CDR3: CAWDGTGRTGELFF
DNA: TGTGCCTGGGACGGGACAGGGAGAACCGGGGAGCTGTTTTTT
V: TRBV30
J: TRBJ2-2
size: NA
D: TRBD1

CDR3: CASSFLLAVQETQYF
DNA: TGTGCCAGCAGCTTCCTTCTAGCGGTCCAAGAGACCCAGTACTTC
V: TRBV7-2
J: TRBJ2-5
size: NA
D: TRBD2

CDR3: CASSQFIAATVTGTQYF
DNA: TGTGCCAGCAGCCAGTTCATAGCCGCGACAGTAACGGGGACCCAGTACTTC
V: TRBV5-6
J: TRBJ2-5
size: NA
D: NA

CDR3: CASSSGQGGYGYTF
DNA: TGTGCCAGCAGTTCTGGACAGGGAGGGTATGGCTACACCTTC
V: TRBV27
J: TRBJ1-2
size: NA
D: TRBD1

CDR3: CASSFSDREYNEQFF
DNA: TGTGCCAGCAGCTTTTCAGACAGGGAGTACAATGAGCAGTTCTTC
V: TRBV11-3
J: TRBJ2-1
size: NA
D: TRBD1

CDR3: CASRLAGYHEQFF
DNA: TGTGCCAGCCGACTAGCGGGGTATCATGAGCAGTTCTTC
V: TRBV6-5
J: TRBJ2-1
size: NA
D: TRBD2

CDR3: CASRAGWAEAFF
DNA: TGTGCCAGCAGGGCAGGGTGGGCTGAAGCTTTCTTT
V: TRBV28
J: TRBJ1-1
size: once
D: NA

CDR3: CASSQEWTGRRDNYGYTF
DNA: TGCGCCAGCAGCCAAGAGTGGACAGGGAGGAGAGATAACTATGGCTACACCTTC
V: TRBV4-1
J: TRBJ1-2
size: few
D: TRBD1

CDR3: CASSQPGLVGYEQYF
DNA: TGTGCCAGCAGCCAACCGGGACTAGTCGGGTACGAGCAGTACTTC
V: TRBV7-9
J: TRBJ2-7
size: NA
D: TRBD2

CDR3: CASVGRVNEQFF
DNA: TGTGCCAGCGTAGGCCGGGTGAATGAGCAGTTCTTC
V: TRBV28
J: TRBJ2-1
size: NA
D: NA

CDR3: CASSGQGSGNQPQHF
DNA: TGTGCCAGCAGCGGTCAGGGTAGTGGCAATCAGCCCCAGCATTTT
V: TRBV9
J: TRBJ1-5
size: NA
D: NA

CDR3: CASSLPGQRYGYTF
DNA: TGTGCCAGCAGCTTACCGGGACAGCGCTATGGCTACACCTTC
V: TRBV5-5
J: TRBJ1-2
size: NA
D: TRBD1

CDR3: CASSSGSGTGPFSGANVLTF
DNA: TGCGCCAGCAGCTCGGGATCCGGGACAGGTCCTTTCTCTGGGGCCAACGTCCTGACTTTC
V: TRBV5-1
J: TRBJ2-6
size: NA
D: TRBD1

CDR3: CASSLTASSYGYTF
DNA: TGCGCCAGCAGCCTGACAGCTAGTAGCTATGGCTACACCTTC
V: TRBV5-1
J: TRBJ1-2
size: NA
D: NA

CDR3: CASSANTGTSYNEQFF
DNA: TGTGCCAGCAGCGCGAATACCGGGACTAGCTACAATGAGCAGTTCTTC
V: TRBV9
J: TRBJ2-1
size: NA
D: TRBD2

CDR3: CASSLEWRQETQYF
DNA: TGTGCCAGCAGTTTAGAGTGGAGACAAGAGACCCAGTACTTC
V: TRBV2
J: TRBJ2-5
size: once
D: NA

CDR3: CASSPGHQANYGYTF
DNA: TGCGCCAGCAGCCCGGGACACCAAGCTAACTATGGCTACACCTTC
V: TRBV5-1
J: TRBJ1-2
size: once
D: NA

CDR3: CASSQPTSGRAAYNEQFF
DNA: TGCGCCAGCAGCCAACCGACTAGCGGGAGAGCAGCCTACAATGAGCAGTTCTTC
V: TRBV4-1
J: TRBJ2-1
size: NA
D: TRBD2

CDR3: CASSFSTSGSPLHF
DNA: TGTGCCAGCAGTTTCTCCACTTCGGGTTCACCCCTCCACTTT
V: TRBV28
J: TRBJ1-6
size: NA
D: NA

CDR3: CASSLGGRMNTEAFF
DNA: TGTGCCAGCAGTTTGGGGGGACGGATGAACACTGAAGCTTTCTTT
V: TRBV27
J: TRBJ1-1
size: NA
D: NA

CDR3: CASSLDDRVHTGELFF
DNA: TGTGCCAGCAGCCTTGACGACAGGGTTCACACCGGGGAGCTGTTTTTT
V: TRBV3-1/TRBV3-2
J: TRBJ2-2
size: NA
D: TRBD1

CDR3: CASSLKTANEKLFF
DNA: TGCGCCAGCAGCTTGAAGACAGCGAATGAAAAACTGTTTTTT
V: TRBV5-1
J: TRBJ1-4
size: NA
D: NA

CDR3: CASSPQGQGSYEQYF
DNA: TGCGCCAGCAGCCCACAGGGTCAGGGCTCCTACGAGCAGTACTTC
V: TRBV5-1
J: TRBJ2-7
size: NA
D: NA

CDR3: CASSSTSNPEQFF
DNA: TGCGCCAGCAGCTCCACTAGCAATCCCGAGCAGTTCTTC
V: TRBV5-1
J: TRBJ2-1
size: NA
D: NA

CDR3: CATSPRGRGLYNYGYTF
DNA: TGTGCCACCAGTCCGCGGGGCAGGGGGCTTTATAACTATGGCTACACCTTC
V: TRBV15
J: TRBJ1-2
size: once
D: TRBD1

CDR3: CASSLTQQETQYF
DNA: TGTGCCAGCAGCTTAACACAACAAGAGACCCAGTACTTC
V: TRBV7-3
J: TRBJ2-5
size: NA
D: NA

CDR3: CASSPTRRQSTGELFF
DNA: TGTGCCAGCTCACCGACTCGACGGCAGTCGACCGGGGAGCTGTTTTTT
V: TRBV18
J: TRBJ2-2
size: NA
D: NA

CDR3: CASSQLQVTGELFF
DNA: TGCGCCAGCAGCCAATTACAGGTCACCGGGGAGCTGTTTTTT
V: TRBV5-1
J: TRBJ2-2
size: NA
D: NA